These 20 T cell receptor beta chains were all obtained from the same sample, sequenced in a study of T cell responses to AZD1222 COVID-19 vaccine. Here immunoSEQ multiplex PCR was the method, and the copy in TCRdb shows in-frame clones only, minus some. Among about 120,000 clones listed, approximately 83% were seen once. The material was peripheral blood, obtained on day 0 of AZD1222 vaccination. The receptors originated from an adult in good health.

The rearrangement uses TRBV5-8 and TRBJ1-5; weak D call: TRBD1 (5 bases). The germline V gene encodes CDR1 SGHTS and CDR2 YDEGEE. The CDR3 is 13 amino acids. The V end lost 4 bases, the J end lost 7 bases, and 12 bases lay between the germline ends. CDR3 sequence reads: CASSRWGEQPQHF. The CDR3 nucleotides are TGTGCCAGCAGCAGGTGGGGGGAACAGCCCCAGCATTTT.

The V gene is TRBV24-1, the J gene TRBJ2-2; a weak D match, TRBD2 (7 bases). The germline V gene encodes CDR1 KGHDR and CDR2 SFDVKD. This CDR3 region has 16 residues. The V and J ends lost 1 base and 5 bases respectively, with 13 bases between them. Here the CDR3 reads CATSDFEGRGTGELFF. Written as DNA, the CDR3 is TGTGCCACCAGTGATTTCGAGGGGAGGGGGACCGGGGAGCTGTTTTTT.

The chain has TRBV30 and TRBJ1-5, with D possibly being TRBD1 (6 bases). Germline CDR1 is GTSNPN and CDR2 is SVGIG (reference sequence). Deletions cut 4 bases from V and 4 bases from J, with 14 bases between. The CDR3 spans 14 residues. The CDR3 region has the DNA TGTGCCTGGAACAAACAGGGAGGAAATCAGCCCCAGCATTTT. Translating it yields CAWNKQGGNQPQHF.

This clone was seen a single time. This rearrangement joins TRBV30 to TRBJ1-2; D is ambiguous. The germline CDR1 and CDR2 sequences are GTSNPN and SVGIG (reference sequence). The CDR3 loop spans 14 amino acids. The V and J ends lost 4 bases and 5 bases respectively, with 17 bases between them. The CDR3 is CAWTPTPSQYGYTF. CDR3 nucleotides: TGTGCCTGGACTCCGACTCCTTCCCAATATGGCTACACCTTC.

The CDR3 sequence is CASSVAMGKQYEQYF. The CDR3 DNA follows: TGTGCCAGCAGCGTAGCTATGGGGAAACAATACGAGCAGTACTTC. The chain is built from TRBV9 and TRBJ2-7; D ambiguous. The CDR3 is 15 residues long. Germline V gene data show CDR1 as SGDLS and CDR2 as YYNGEE. Trimming shortened V by 0 bases and J by 4 bases, and 14 bases separated the two germline ends.

This clone was counted only a few times. This chain links TRBV5-1 with TRBJ1-4, with no clear D. Germline CDR1 and CDR2: SGHRS and YFSETQ. The CDR3 is 15 amino acids. V was trimmed by 4 bases and J by 8 bases, leaving 18 bases between them. The CDR3 protein is CASSQTGLDGEKLFF. DNA for the CDR3: TGCGCCAGCAGCCAGACCGGCCTTGACGGAGAAAAACTGTTTTTT.

CDR3 protein: CSVVHGFGGYTF. Written as DNA, the CDR3 is TGCAGCGTTGTGCACGGCTTCGGGGGCTACACCTTC. The V and J genes are TRBV29-1 and TRBJ1-2; no clear D gene. Germline CDR1 and CDR2: SQVTM and ANQGSEA. The CDR3 covers 12 residues. Trimming removed 4 bases from V and 8 bases from J, with 14 bases in between.

This chain uses TRBV7-8 with TRBJ2-3; the D gene could be TRBD1 or TRBD2 (7 bases each). This CDR3 has 17 residues. V was shortened by 6 bases and J by 7 bases, with 26 bases between the two germline ends. CDR1 is SGHVS and CDR2 is FQNEAQ in the germline V gene. In DNA form, the CDR3 reads TGTGCCAGCAGTCCAGGGGGGGTAGCGGCAAATTTAAATACGCAGTATTTT. Translated: CASSPGGVAANLNTQYF.

This rearrangement joins TRBV19 to TRBJ2-5, with TRBD1 matching 10 bases. Germline V lookup: CDR1 LNHDA, CDR2 SQIVND (reference sequence). J was trimmed by 5 bases and V by 5 bases; bases with no gene match: 8. The CDR3 runs to 15 residues. DNA of the CDR3: TGTGCCAGTAGTTCCGGGACAGGGGTGATGGAGACCCAGTACTTC. Translated, it gives CASSSGTGVMETQYF.

This clone has only a few counts. This chain uses TRBV6-2 or TRBV6-3 with TRBJ2-5, with 11 bases aligning to TRBD2. With 2 bases clipped from V and 3 bases from J, the junction kept 11 bases outside the gene matches. This CDR3 is 18 amino acids long. The germline V gene has CDR1 MNHEY and CDR2 SVGEGT. The CDR3 protein is CASSYVAGGPTSEETQYF. The CDR3 DNA reads as TGTGCCAGCAGTTACGTAGCGGGGGGGCCAACTTCCGAAGAGACCCAGTACTTC.

This clone was detected only once. Other DNA sequences in this specimen translate into the identical CDR3. The J gene is TRBJ2-2, the V gene TRBV28, with TRBD1 as a possible D gene (5 bases). Trimming pared 4 bases from V and 5 bases from J, leaving 11 bases between. There are 14 residues in the CDR3. CDR1 and CDR2 from the germline V gene are MDHEN and SYDVKM. The CDR3 DNA follows: TGTGCCAGCAGTTCAGGGCAGGGTACCGGGGAGCTGTTTTTT. Protein product: CASSSGQGTGELFF.

The rearrangement uses TRBV28 and TRBJ1-1, with D perhaps TRBD1 (5 bases). CDR3 length: 15 amino acids. V was trimmed by 6 bases and J by 4 bases, leaving 18 bases between them. Germline values: CDR1 MDHEN, CDR2 SYDVKM. The CDR3 sequence is CASSPIRSGGTEAFF. CDR3 in DNA: TGTGCCAGCAGCCCCATCAGGTCGGGGGGCACTGAAGCTTTCTTT.

This clone appeared once. The chain links TRBV24-1 to TRBJ1-1, with no clear D. CDR1 and CDR2 from the germline V gene are KGHDR and SFDVKD. V lost 3 bases, J lost 3 bases, and 4 bases lay in between. CDR3 length equals 12 residues. The CDR3: CATSDVDTEAFF. Here the CDR3 DNA reads TGTGCCACCAGTGATGTTGACACTGAAGCTTTCTTT.

The chain carries TRBV6-5 and TRBJ1-4; 8 nucleotides align to TRBD1. V trimming: 0 bases; J trimming: 12 bases; junction bases outside the gene matches: 12. The CDR3 is made up of 16 amino acids. From germline, CDR1 is MNHEY and CDR2 SVGAGI. The chain's CDR3 is CASSYSRQGARFELFF. The DNA for the CDR3 is TGTGCCAGCAGTTACTCTCGGCAGGGGGCTCGTTTTGAACTGTTTTTT.

The rearrangement joins TRBV2 to TRBJ1-2, with 10 bases matching TRBD1. With V trimmed by 8 bases and J by 7 bases, 4 bases remained unmatched. The CDR3 spans 12 residues. CDR1 and CDR2 from the germline V gene are SNHLY and FYNNEI. This CDR3 reads CASSGTGAGYTF. The CDR3 nucleotides are TGTGCCAGCTCCGGGACAGGGGCTGGCTACACCTTC.

The chain has TRBV19 and TRBJ1-4; perhaps TRBD1 as D (5 bases). Trimming left V 8 bases short and J 0 bases short, with 10 bases between. The CDR3 sequence is 14 residues long. From germline, CDR1 is LNHDA and CDR2 SQIVND (reference sequence). CDR3 residues: CASRRTPTNEKLFF. CDR3 in DNA: TGTGCCAGTCGAAGGACACCAACTAATGAAAAACTGTTTTTT.

This chain links TRBV29-1 with TRBJ2-1; TRBD2 matches 8 bases. Trimming at V came to 0 bases and at J to 8 bases, leaving 6 bases not matched to a gene. There are 14 residues in the CDR3. The V gene's germline CDR1 is SQVTM and CDR2 ANQGSEA. CDR3 sequence reads: CSVEDAGGIYEQFF. CDR3 bases: TGCAGCGTTGAAGATGCGGGAGGAATTTATGAGCAGTTCTTC.

The rearrangement links TRBV7-3 to TRBJ2-2; D is possibly TRBD1 (6 bases). The CDR3 loop spans 15 amino acids. Germline V gene lookup returns CDR1 SGHTA and CDR2 FQGTGA. V gave up 4 bases and J gave up 2 bases, with 11 bases separating them. The CDR3 coding sequence is TGTGCCAGCAGCTGGGGGCGGAGTAACACCGGGGAGCTGTTTTTT. Protein product: CASSWGRSNTGELFF.

The chain is built from TRBV12-3 or TRBV12-4 and TRBJ2-1; TRBD2 is a possible D gene (6 bases). V lost 4 bases and J lost 6, with 10 bases in between. The CDR3 is made up of 13 amino acids. The CDR3, as DNA: TGTGCCAGCAGTTGGGGGACTCCCAATGAGCAGTTCTTC. Translation gives CASSWGTPNEQFF.

This chain joins TRBV5-1 and TRBJ2-7; a weak D match, TRBD2 (6 bases). The ends were cut back, 3 bases at V and 5 bases at J, with 9 bases in the middle. CDR1 is SGHRS, CDR2 YFSETQ, per germline. This CDR3 has 12 amino acids. CDR3 sequence: CASSYPGDEQYF. CDR3 coding DNA: TGCGCCAGCAGCTACCCGGGGGACGAGCAGTACTTC.